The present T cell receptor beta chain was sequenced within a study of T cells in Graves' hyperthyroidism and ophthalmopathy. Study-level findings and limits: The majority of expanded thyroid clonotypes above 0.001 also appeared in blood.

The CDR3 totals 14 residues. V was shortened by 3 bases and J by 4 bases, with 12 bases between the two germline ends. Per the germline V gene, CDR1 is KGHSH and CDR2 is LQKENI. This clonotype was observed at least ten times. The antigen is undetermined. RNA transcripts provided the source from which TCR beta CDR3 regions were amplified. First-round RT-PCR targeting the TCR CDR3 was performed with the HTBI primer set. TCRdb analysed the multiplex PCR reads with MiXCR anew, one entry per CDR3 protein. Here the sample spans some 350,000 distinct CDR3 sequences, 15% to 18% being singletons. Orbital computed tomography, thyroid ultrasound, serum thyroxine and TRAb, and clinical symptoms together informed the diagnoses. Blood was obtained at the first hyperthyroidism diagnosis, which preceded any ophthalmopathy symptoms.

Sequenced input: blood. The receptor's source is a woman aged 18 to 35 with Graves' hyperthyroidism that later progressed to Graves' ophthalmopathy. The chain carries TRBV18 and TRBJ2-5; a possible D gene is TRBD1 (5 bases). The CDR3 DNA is TGTGCCAGCTCACCGGGGCCTTGGGGAGAGACCCAGTACTTC. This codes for CASSPGPWGETQYF.